This entry features one T cell receptor beta chain sequence. The antigen is unknown. This entry comes from a study of cytomegalovirus exposure and HLA in healthy donors. General study findings and limits: Immune exposure information available was restricted to CMV serostatus.

This CDR3 region has 15 residues. V was trimmed by 1 base and J by 4 bases, leaving 12 bases between them. Germline CDR1 SGHDT, CDR2 YYEEEE. PCR primers comprised 60 Vbeta and 13 Jbeta primers. The protocol was immunoSEQ multiplex PCR, while the TCRdb copy is restricted to in-frame clones and leaves out a portion. The sample holds about 130,000 clones; around three quarters are singletons and the top ten take more than 4%. The chain is built from TRBV5-6 and TRBJ2-1; possible D gene TRBD2, 6 bases. The sample taken for sequencing was PBMCs. The clonotype comes from a male donor in good health and CMV-seropositive. Here the CDR3 DNA reads TGTGCCAGCAGCTTGCTTTCTGGACTATACAATGAGCAGTTCTTC. As protein: CASSLLSGLYNEQFF.